This T cell receptor (beta chain) emerged from a study of blood T cell repertoires in COVID-19. Participants, about 18 to 90 years old, spanned about two dozen US areas. Cohorts were based on clinical histories the participants reported. Two negative PCRs, clearance, or symptom resolution characterized the recovered Cohort 3 donors. In the original analysis: Amplification from reference gene primers served as the basis for estimated nucleated cell counts. Only in-frame clones appear in the TCRdb table, and some are missing; sequencing was by immunoSEQ multiplex PCR. From that table come the V and J calls and clone size; the DNA was used to work out D and trimming. This table has about 160,000 clones, approximately 82% appearing once. The receptor was isolated from a man aged 55 to 70 who had recovered from COVID-19. The sample was PBMCs or T cells enriched from blood (not recorded which).

Here the CDR3 reads CASSYSGNWNTEAFF. CDR3 nucleotide sequence: TGTGCCAGCAGTTACTCCGGGAATTGGAACACTGAAGCTTTCTTT. J is TRBJ1-1 and V is TRBV6-5, with no clear D. Between the trimmed V and J ends, which lost 0 bases and 1 base, there was a span of 9 bases. Germline V gene lookup returns CDR1 MNHEY and CDR2 SVGAGI. This CDR3 contains 15 residues.